This T cell receptor (beta chain) was obtained from a study of cytomegalovirus exposure and HLA in healthy donors. Study-level results: Later on, analysis showed that most CMV-associated TCR beta chains appeared to be HLA-restricted. For cytomegalovirus status, the classifier reportedly gave diagnoses with high specificity and sensitivity. Association of roughly 17,000 TCR beta sequences with HLA alleles was found at 0.05 false discovery rate in a later analysis.

CDR3 length equals 13 residues. Germline CDR1 is MGHRA and CDR2 is YSYEKL. V was trimmed by 5 bases and J by 4 bases, leaving 12 bases between them. This clone was picked up a small number of times. The antigen is not known. 60 Vbeta and 13 Jbeta primers were used in PCR. This table comes from immunoSEQ multiplex PCR, and its TCRdb copy is limited to in-frame clones, with some not included. This sample has 90,000 to 150,000 clones, with around three quarters found just once. The gene calls are TRBV4-1 and TRBJ2-7; D is perhaps TRBD1 (5 bases). The material sequenced was PBMCs. This sequence originates from a human donor in good health. The CDR3 sequence is CASSESQGYEQYF. The CDR3, as DNA: TGCGCCAGCAGCGAGTCCCAGGGTTACGAGCAGTACTTC.